This TCR beta chain was identified in a study of tissue T cells after allogeneic stem cell transplantation. Sequencing of TCRbeta CDR3 at survey depth gave sequences and template counts. Clones were sequenced by immunoSEQ multiplex PCR, and TCRdb holds only the in-frame ones, with some missing. The table includes about 5,800 clones, approximately 60% detected once. General study points: TCR repertoires tracked anatomic similarity, regardless of disease or transplant status. Few T cell clones were shared across patients, but motif clusters showed tissue-specific shared signatures.

Turning to this clone: Antigen: not known.

The sequence was obtained from a male donor older than 55 with lung cancer. Source: tissue from the jejunum, taken at autopsy.

CDR3 region: CASSQGTGVNEQYF. Written as DNA, the CDR3 is TGCGCCAGCAGCCAGGGGACAGGGGTTAACGAGCAGTACTTC. The rearrangement links TRBV4-3 to TRBJ2-7, with 10 nucleotides matching TRBD1. CDR1 and CDR2 from the germline V gene are LGHNA and YSLEER. The CDR3 contains 14 residues. V lost 3 bases to trimming and J lost 5 bases; unmatched junction nucleotides: 4.